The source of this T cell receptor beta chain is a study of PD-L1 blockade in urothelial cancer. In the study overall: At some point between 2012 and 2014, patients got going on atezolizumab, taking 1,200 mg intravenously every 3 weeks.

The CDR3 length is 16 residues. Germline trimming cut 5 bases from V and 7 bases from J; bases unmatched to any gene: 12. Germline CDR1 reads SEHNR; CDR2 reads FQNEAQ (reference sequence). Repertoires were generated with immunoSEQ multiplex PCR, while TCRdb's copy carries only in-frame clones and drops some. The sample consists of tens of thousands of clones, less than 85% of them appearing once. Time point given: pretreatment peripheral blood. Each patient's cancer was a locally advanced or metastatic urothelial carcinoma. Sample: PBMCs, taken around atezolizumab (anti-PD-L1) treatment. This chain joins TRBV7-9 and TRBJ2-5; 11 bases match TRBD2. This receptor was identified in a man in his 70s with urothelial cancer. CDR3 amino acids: CASSPPRTSGRSTQYF. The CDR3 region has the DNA TGTGCCAGCAGCCCCCCCCGGACTAGCGGGCGGTCGACCCAGTACTTC.